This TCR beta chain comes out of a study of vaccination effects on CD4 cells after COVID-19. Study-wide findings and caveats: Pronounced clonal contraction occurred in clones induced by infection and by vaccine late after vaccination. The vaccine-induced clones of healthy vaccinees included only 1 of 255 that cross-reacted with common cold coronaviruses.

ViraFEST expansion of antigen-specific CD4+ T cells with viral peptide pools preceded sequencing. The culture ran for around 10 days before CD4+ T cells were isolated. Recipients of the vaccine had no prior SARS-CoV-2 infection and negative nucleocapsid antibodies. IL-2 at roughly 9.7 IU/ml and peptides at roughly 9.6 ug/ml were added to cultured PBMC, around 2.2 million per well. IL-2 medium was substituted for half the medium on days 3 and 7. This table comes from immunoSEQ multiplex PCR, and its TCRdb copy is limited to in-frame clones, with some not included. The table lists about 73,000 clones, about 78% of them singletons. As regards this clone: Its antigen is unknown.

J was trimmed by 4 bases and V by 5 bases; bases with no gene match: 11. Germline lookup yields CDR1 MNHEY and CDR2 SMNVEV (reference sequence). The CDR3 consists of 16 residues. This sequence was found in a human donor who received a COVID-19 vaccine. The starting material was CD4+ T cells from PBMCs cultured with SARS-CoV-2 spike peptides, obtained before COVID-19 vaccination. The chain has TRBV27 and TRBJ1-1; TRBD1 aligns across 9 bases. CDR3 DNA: TGTGCCAGCAGTCGACGGACAGGGGTAGGAGGCACTGAAGCTTTCTTT. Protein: CASSRRTGVGGTEAFF.